The next 14 T cell receptor beta chains were all read from a single sample in a study of prognosis after radiotherapy for stage I lung cancer. Multiplex PCR in two rounds served to amplify TCR beta CDR3 from genomic DNA. First-round PCR amplification was performed with primers specific to each TRBV and TRBJ gene. MiXCR was run by TCRdb on the multiplex PCR reads, yielding one entry per CDR3 protein. The sample includes over 45,000 distinct CDR3 sequences, 26% of them seen just once. The source was PBMCs, collected before or after stereotactic body radiation therapy (not recorded which). Receptors originate from a donor of 50 years or more with non-small cell lung cancer.

This chain links TRBV18 with TRBJ1-1; no firm D call. Germline CDR1 KGHSH, CDR2 LQKENI. Trimming pared 0 bases from V and 8 bases from J, leaving 10 bases between. The length of the CDR3 is 13 residues. CDR3 amino acids: CASSPPGRLEAFF. DNA for the CDR3: TGTGCCAGCTCACCACCGGGCAGGCTGGAAGCTTTCTTT.

This clonotype was counted many times. The chain employs TRBV7-2 and TRBJ2-7; TRBD1 agrees at 7 bases. Per the germline V gene, CDR1 is SGHTA and CDR2 is FQGNSA. The CDR3 has 13 amino acids. V shed 2 bases and J 5 bases; nucleotides not matched to a gene: 3. CDR3: CASSLPQGDEQYF. CDR3 in DNA: TGTGCCAGCAGCTTACCGCAGGGGGACGAGCAGTACTTC. Drawing the rest from reference TRBV7-2 and TRBJ2-7, the complete variable domain is GAGVSQSPSNKVTEKGKDVELRCDPISGHTALYWYRQSLGQGLEFLIYFQGNSAPDKSGLPSDRFSAERTGGSVSTLTIQRTQQEDSAVYLCASSLPQGDEQYFGPGTRLTVT.

The sample holds many counts of this clonotype. This rearrangement joins TRBV6-1 to TRBJ2-7; the D is unclear. The V end lost 5 bases, the J end lost 0 bases, and 11 bases lay between the germline ends. The CDR3 covers 14 residues. Germline CDR1 reads MNHNS; CDR2 reads SASEGT. CDR3 residues: CASSQAESSYEQYF. The CDR3, as DNA: TGTGCCAGCAGTCAGGCGGAGAGCTCCTACGAGCAGTACTTC.

The chain joins TRBV6-1 to TRBJ2-1, with 7 bases identical to TRBD1. The CDR3 runs to 12 residues. Looked up from germline, CDR1 is MNHNS and CDR2 is SASEGT. V lost 7 bases to trimming and J lost 13 bases; unmatched junction nucleotides: 10. The CDR3 DNA follows: TGTGCCAGCACTGACAGGGCGGGTAACCAGTTCTTC. It translates to CASTDRAGNQFF.

The table lists this clonotype with many counts. This sequence joins TRBV20-1 and TRBJ2-3; 12 bases agree with TRBD2. Trimming cost V 5 bases and J 1 base; bases outside gene matches: 4. The germline V gene has CDR1 DFQATT and CDR2 SNEGSKA (reference sequence). This CDR3 has 15 residues. This chain's CDR3 is CSAQRTSGGTDTQYF. DNA for the CDR3: TGCAGTGCTCAAAGGACTAGCGGGGGCACAGATACGCAGTATTTT.

The sample holds one count of this clonotype. A much more abundant neighbour one base away suggests this may be a read error. The chain is built from TRBV6-1 and TRBJ1-1, with TRBD1 identical over 7 bases. The germline V gene encodes CDR1 MNHNS and CDR2 SASEGT. There are 14 residues in the CDR3. CDR3 in DNA: TGTGCCAACAGTGAACAGGGGCGGGGTACTGAAGCTTTCTTT. Translating it yields CANSEQGRGTEAFF.

This clonotype has just a few counts. A much larger clone differs by one base, so this may be a read error. V gene TRBV2 combines with J gene TRBJ1-1, with D hard to call. Germline CDR1 SNHLY, CDR2 FYNNEI. The ends were cut back, 10 bases at V and 7 bases at J, with 16 bases in the middle. CDR3 length: 12 residues. The CDR3 is CAIVGGRLEAFF. Here the CDR3 DNA reads TGTGCCATCGTAGGAGGGAGGCTTGAAGCTTTCTTT.

This clonotype was seen at least ten times. The CDR3 DNA sequence: TGCAGTGCTAGCCGCCTAGTAAGTGGTGAGCAGTTCTTC. Translating gives CSASRLVSGEQFF. This chain joins TRBV20-1 and TRBJ2-1; D uncertain. V lost 3 bases and J lost 9, with 15 bases in between. The CDR3 has 13 residues. Per the germline V gene, CDR1 is DFQATT and CDR2 is SNEGSKA (reference sequence).

This clonotype was recorded at least ten times. The V and J genes are TRBV11-2 and TRBJ1-1; no clear D gene. CDR1 and CDR2 from the germline V gene are SGHAT and FQNNGV. There are 16 residues in the CDR3. Trimming stripped 0 bases from V and 0 bases from J, with 11 bases between. CDR3 DNA: TGTGCCAGCAGCTTAGATCAGGCAACCATGAACACTGAAGCTTTCTTT. Its translation is CASSLDQATMNTEAFF.

This clonotype was recorded many times. It may be a read error: a sequence one base away is much more abundant. The chain is built from TRBV6-1 and TRBJ2-7; weak D call: TRBD2 (6 bases). The germline CDR1 and CDR2 sequences are MNHNS and SASEGT. The V gene lost 5 bases and the J gene lost 2 bases, with 19 bases spanning the gap. This CDR3 is 16 amino acids long. The CDR3 sequence is CASSHSERAQTYEQYF. The CDR3 DNA reads as TGTGCCAGCAGTCACTCTGAGCGGGCCCAAACCTACGAGCAGTACTTC.

The count of this clonotype is one. Just one base apart from a much larger clone, this may be a read error. The conserved phenylalanine or tryptophan is not found at the CDR3 terminus, so this likely reflects a read error. The V gene is TRBV3-1, the J gene TRBJ2-7; possible D gene TRBD1, 6 bases. V gave up 3 bases and J gave up 5 bases, with 8 bases separating them. Germline CDR1 LGHDT, CDR2 YNNKEL (reference sequence). This CDR3 has 12 residues. The CDR3 sequence is CASSQGADEQYL. The CDR3 coding sequence is TGTGCCAGCAGCCAGGGGGCGGACGAGCAGTACCTC.

There are many counts of this clonotype. The chain uses TRBV4-2 and TRBJ2-6, with 8 positions matching TRBD1. The V gene end was trimmed by 0 bases and the J gene end by 0 bases; junction bases not matched to a gene: 7. Per germline, CDR1 LGHNA and CDR2 YNFKEQ. The CDR3 is 19 residues long. CDR3 in DNA: TGTGCCAGCAGCCAAGAGGGGACAGGATTCTTCTCTGGGGCCAACGTCCTGACTTTC. The encoded protein is CASSQEGTGFFSGANVLTF.

This clonotype was observed many times. The rearrangement joins TRBV7-3 to TRBJ1-1; the D gene is possibly TRBD1 (5 bases). Germline V gives CDR1 SGHTA, CDR2 FQGTGA. V was clipped by 0 bases and J by 0 bases, with 23 bases between them. This CDR3 is built from 20 residues. This chain's CDR3 is CASSLTHPMGGAALNTEAFF. Written as DNA, the CDR3 is TGTGCCAGCAGCTTAACCCACCCGATGGGGGGAGCGGCCTTGAACACTGAAGCTTTCTTT.

This clonotype was counted ten times or more. The J gene is TRBJ1-4, the V gene TRBV10-3; 7 nucleotides match TRBD1. The CDR3 covers 14 residues. Looked up from germline, CDR1 is ENHRY and CDR2 is SYGVKD. The V gene end was trimmed by 2 bases and the J gene end by 10 bases; junction bases not matched to a gene: 7. The CDR3 coding sequence is TGTGCCATCAGTGAGCCCGGGACAGTACGAAAACTGTTTTTT. Protein sequence: CAISEPGTVRKLFF.